Below are 14 T cell receptor beta chains sequenced from a single sample in a study of blood T cell repertoires in COVID-19. Some clones are missing from TCRdb's copy, which holds only in-frame ones; the method was immunoSEQ multiplex PCR. The sample shows around 250,000 clones, 89% of them seen only once. The sample consisted of peripheral blood. The receptors shown here come from a woman aged 40 to 50 who had recovered from COVID-19.

The chain recombines TRBV27 with TRBJ2-3, with D perhaps TRBD1 (6 bases). The CDR3 has 14 residues. Trimming shortened V by 2 bases and J by 4 bases, and 10 bases separated the two germline ends. CDR1 is MNHEY and CDR2 is SMNVEV in the germline V gene (reference sequence). DNA for the CDR3: TGTGCCAGCAGTTTAGGGGGCATCCCAGATACGCAGTATTTT. Translation gives CASSLGGIPDTQYF.

A single count supports this clone. The V call is TRBV5-4, the J call TRBJ2-1; TRBD2 agrees at 13 bases. Trimming removed 4 bases from V and 7 bases from J; junction bases left unmatched: 8. This CDR3 spans 16 amino acids. The germline V gene has CDR1 SGHNT and CDR2 YYREEE (reference sequence). CDR3 residues: CASSPGLAGVENEQFF. The CDR3 DNA reads TGTGCCAGCAGCCCCGGACTAGCGGGAGTCGAGAATGAGCAGTTCTTC.

The table lists this clone with a count of one. The chain employs TRBV24-1 and TRBJ2-5; D possibly corresponds to TRBD1 (6 bases). The CDR3 length is 15 residues. Trimming removed 0 bases at V and 2 bases at J, with 9 bases between. In germline, CDR1 is KGHDR, CDR2 SFDVKD. CDR3 nucleotide sequence: TGTGCCACCAGTGATTTGCAAACAGGGCAAGAGACCCAGTACTTC. This sequence encodes CATSDLQTGQETQYF.

The chain employs TRBV19 and TRBJ1-1; D gene unclear. CDR3 size: 14 residues. From germline, CDR1 is LNHDA and CDR2 SQIVND (reference sequence). The V end lost 3 bases, the J end lost 5 bases, and 13 bases lay between the germline ends. CDR3 residues: CASSIGWGGTEAFF. The CDR3 bases are TGTGCCAGTAGTATTGGTTGGGGAGGGACTGAAGCTTTCTTT.

This chain joins TRBV7-9 and TRBJ2-3, with 15 bases lining up with TRBD2. The germline V gene has CDR1 SEHNR and CDR2 FQNEAQ (reference sequence). Unmatched junction bases numbered 3, after V lost 4 bases and J lost 4 bases. CDR3 size: 16 residues. CDR3 sequence reads: CASSWGLAGGADTQYF. Here the CDR3 DNA reads TGTGCCAGCAGCTGGGGACTAGCGGGAGGTGCAGATACGCAGTATTTT.

This sequence joins TRBV6-5 and TRBJ2-1, with D perhaps TRBD2 (5 bases). From germline, CDR1 is MNHEY and CDR2 SVGAGI. The CDR3 runs to 13 residues. Trimming took off 5 bases at V and 9 bases at J, with 14 bases between the two ends. The CDR3 protein is CASSTTRNGEQFF. In nucleotides, the CDR3 is TGTGCCAGCAGTACTACTAGAAACGGTGAGCAGTTCTTC.

The gene calls are TRBV6-4 and TRBJ2-2, with 10 positions matching TRBD1. The ends lost 10 bases at V and 3 bases at J; junction bases unmatched: 5. CDR3 length: 14 amino acids. The germline CDR1 and CDR2 sequences are MRHNA and SNTAGT. This CDR3 is CATRTGGDTGELFF. The CDR3 bases are TGTGCCACCCGGACAGGGGGGGACACCGGGGAGCTGTTTTTT.

V is TRBV6-1 and J is TRBJ1-5; TRBD1 agrees at 7 bases. With V trimmed by 6 bases and J by 3 bases, 11 bases remained unmatched. There are 16 residues in the CDR3. Germline V lookup: CDR1 MNHNS, CDR2 SASEGT. The CDR3 DNA is TGTGCCAGCAGCGAAATCACAGGGGTCGTCAATCAGCCCCAGCATTTT. It translates to CASSEITGVVNQPQHF.

The chain is built from TRBV11-2 and TRBJ2-1; 11 bases line up with TRBD2. Looked up from germline, CDR1 is SGHAT and CDR2 is FQNNGV. The V and J ends lost 7 bases and 8 bases, in that order; junction bases with no gene match: 10. This CDR3 has 15 residues. This CDR3 is CASNLITSGSHEQFF. CDR3 in DNA: TGTGCCAGCAACCTAATAACTAGCGGGAGCCATGAGCAGTTCTTC.

The chain links TRBV29-1 to TRBJ2-2, with D possibly TRBD1 on 6 matching bases. The germline gives CDR1 SQVTM, CDR2 ANQGSEA. The CDR3 has 14 amino acids. V was clipped by 6 bases and J by 6 bases, with 17 bases between them. The CDR3 is CSVEAQGNPGELFF. The CDR3 DNA is TGCAGCGTCGAGGCACAGGGTAATCCCGGGGAGCTGTTTTTT.

This clone was seen a handful of times. The V call is TRBV19, the J call TRBJ2-3, with 15 positions matching TRBD2. This CDR3 comprises 18 residues. The V gene's germline CDR1 is LNHDA and CDR2 SQIVND (reference sequence). With 5 bases clipped from V and 2 bases from J, the junction kept 8 bases outside the gene matches. In nucleotides, the CDR3 is TGTGCCAGTAGTCGCTCGGGACTAGCGGGAGGTCTCACAGATACGCAGTATTTT. Protein sequence: CASSRSGLAGGLTDTQYF.

The chain recombines TRBV10-3 with TRBJ2-7; possible D gene TRBD2, 6 bases. Looked up from germline, CDR1 is ENHRY and CDR2 is SYGVKD. The V end was cut by 3 bases, the J end by 3 bases, with 9 bases between. This CDR3 contains 13 residues. For the CDR3, the DNA is TGTGCCATCAGTGAAACGGGAGACTACGAGCAGTACTTC. Translating gives CAISETGDYEQYF.

Details on this clone: The same CDR3 can be traced to other DNA sequences in this sample. The rearrangement uses TRBV5-1 and TRBJ2-5; 13 bases line up with TRBD2. Germline assignment: CDR1 SGHRS and CDR2 YFSETQ. V lost 4 bases and J lost 5; bases outside the gene matches: 5. The CDR3 contains 15 residues. CDR3: CASSPGLAGVETQYF. As DNA, the CDR3 is TGCGCCAGCAGCCCCGGACTAGCGGGAGTTGAGACCCAGTACTTC.

The chain carries TRBV7-2 and TRBJ2-7; weak D call: TRBD1 (5 bases). The CDR3 has 14 amino acids. Germline assignment: CDR1 SGHTA and CDR2 FQGNSA. V shed 2 bases and J shed 12 bases, with 20 bases lying between them. CDR3: CASSLPAGGQGGYF. For the CDR3, the DNA is TGTGCCAGCAGCTTACCAGCTGGTGGGCAGGGTGGGTACTTC.